The 4 T cell receptor beta chains below come from one sample, sequenced in a study of OX40 agonist ivuxolimab in advanced cancers. Clones were read by immunoSEQ multiplex PCR, and TCRdb kept only the in-frame ones, dropping some. The sample holds more than 60,000 clones; about 80% are singletons and the top ten take less than 4.5%. Specimen: CD4+ or CD8+ T cells sorted from blood, collected in a trial of the OX40 agonist ivuxolimab. These receptors came from an adult with an advanced solid tumor such as melanoma, head and neck, liver or kidney cancer.

V gene TRBV20-1 combines with J gene TRBJ2-3; D remains ambiguous. Trimming took off 3 bases at V and 6 bases at J, with 7 bases between the two ends. The CDR3 runs 11 residues. In germline, CDR1 is DFQATT, CDR2 SNEGSKA (reference sequence). CDR3 sequence: CSARFYDTQYF. The DNA for the CDR3 is TGCAGTGCTAGGTTTTACGATACGCAGTATTTT.

The gene calls are TRBV7-2 and TRBJ1-2; TRBD1 matches at 10 bases. This CDR3 has 15 residues. V gave up 6 bases and J gave up 4 bases; unmatched junction bases: 8. From germline, CDR1 is SGHTA and CDR2 FQGNSA. Here the CDR3 reads CASSLDRGHSYGYTF. The CDR3 DNA is TGTGCCAGCAGTCTCGACAGGGGGCACAGCTATGGCTACACCTTC.

The rearrangement uses TRBV11-2 and TRBJ2-1; 7 nucleotides match TRBD2. Losses at the gene ends were 6 bases for V and 8 bases for J; bases not matched to a gene: 13. Germline assignment: CDR1 SGHAT and CDR2 FQNNGV. CDR3 length: 15 residues. The CDR3 protein is CASRREGLRIDEQFF. The CDR3, as DNA: TGTGCCAGCAGAAGGGAGGGCCTAAGGATAGATGAGCAGTTCTTC.

The V call is TRBV7-9, the J call TRBJ2-7; D may be TRBD2 (7 bases). There are 13 residues in the CDR3. Trimming pared 0 bases from V and 7 bases from J, leaving 10 bases between. Germline assignment: CDR1 SEHNR and CDR2 FQNEAQ (reference sequence). The CDR3 nucleotides are TGTGCCAGCAGCTTAGCAGGGGGGGAAGAGCAGTACTTC. This codes for CASSLAGGEEQYF. Using reference TRBV7-9 and TRBJ2-7 for the parts outside the CDR3, the full variable domain is DTGVSQNPRHKITKRGQNVTFRCDPISEHNRLYWYRQTLGQGPEFLTYFQNEAQLEKSRLLSDRFSAERPKGSFSTLEIQRTEQGDSAMYLCASSLAGGEEQYFGPGTRLTVT.